The rows below give T cell receptor beta chains drawn from one sample of a study of OX40 agonist ivuxolimab in advanced cancers. Measured with immunoSEQ multiplex PCR; TCRdb has only the in-frame clones, and not every one. The sample includes 65,000 to 80,000 clones, about 91% seen only once; the top ten take around 0.31%. The input for sequencing was CD4+ or CD8+ T cells sorted from blood, taken in a trial of the OX40 agonist ivuxolimab. Receptor source: an adult with an advanced solid tumor such as melanoma, head and neck, liver or kidney cancer. The CDR3 runs from the conserved cysteine through the conserved F or W. The D gene is left open where the match is weak. Part of the rows lack a size; the others show once, few, many or a class for expanded clones.

CDR3 length	clone size	V gene	J gene	D gene	CDR3 protein
16	.	TRBV5-4	TRBJ1-3	.	CASSSKTGWTGNTIYF
15	.	TRBV11-2	TRBJ2-6	.	CASTLSSSGANVLTF
12	.	TRBV30	TRBJ2-7	.	CAWDQSSYEQYF
15	few	TRBV7-6	TRBJ1-3	.	CASSLVGGSGNTIYF
11	.	TRBV29-1	TRBJ2-7	TRBD1	CSVGTGEEQYF
12	.	TRBV6-5	TRBJ2-7	TRBD1	CATGQGIYEQYF
14	few	TRBV6-5	TRBJ2-7	TRBD2	CASRTSFFSYEQYF
11	.	TRBV6-6	TRBJ1-6	.	CASSSNSPLHF
11	.	TRBV7-2	TRBJ2-1	TRBD1	CASSRDSEQFF
13	.	TRBV5-1	TRBJ1-1	.	CASSLGMNTEAFF
15	few	TRBV9	TRBJ2-1	.	CASSVEGDSSREQFF
14	.	TRBV4-1	TRBJ1-2	TRBD1	CASSLGQEVRGYTF
16	.	TRBV7-9	TRBJ2-2	TRBD2	CASTRGLAGDTGELFF
18	.	TRBV5-1	TRBJ2-6	TRBD2	CASSGRTSGSSGANVLTF
12	.	TRBV7-7	TRBJ1-4	TRBD1	CASSPDRGKLFF
11	.	TRBV2	TRBJ1-5	TRBD1	CASSVGGGHHF
14	.	TRBV19	TRBJ2-5	.	CASSIGGPQETQYF
15	once	TRBV5-1	TRBJ1-3	.	CASSLAGGSGNTIYF
15	.	TRBV7-2	TRBJ2-7	.	CASSDGTYSSYEQYF
10	.	TRBV6-5	TRBJ1-4	.	CASLSEKLFF
15	.	TRBV6-6	TRBJ2-4	TRBD2	CASSYSLAGANIQYF
16	once	TRBV14	TRBJ2-3	TRBD2	CASSQLGSGRGNTQYF
16	.	TRBV11-2	TRBJ2-2	.	CASSLGTGVSTGELFF
14	.	TRBV10-2	TRBJ2-1	.	CASRLAASYNEQFF
14	.	TRBV28	TRBJ1-4	.	CASSRQTLNEKLFF
15	.	TRBV7-9	TRBJ2-3	.	CASSLKVGSTDTQYF
13	.	TRBV5-8	TRBJ2-1	.	CASSLVFLSEQFF
19	.	TRBV13	TRBJ2-1	.	CASSPGLLGGRRELGEQFF
15	.	TRBV19	TRBJ2-7	.	CASSSGTLSSYEQYF
14	.	TRBV19	TRBJ2-7	TRBD2	CASRRRGDSNEQYF
14	few	TRBV7-2	TRBJ1-5	.	CASSLSPGNPPQHF
12	.	TRBV19	TRBJ1-3	.	CASSTPGNTIYF
15	.	TRBV6-5	TRBJ1-6	.	CASSRGSAGGSPLHF
16	.	TRBV6-1	TRBJ2-6	.	CASSGTGRAGANVLTF
13	.	TRBV5-1	TRBJ1-2	TRBD1	CASSMGQPYGYTF
16	once	TRBV5-1	TRBJ2-3	.	CASSLGSGVLTDTQYF
16	.	TRBV7-2	TRBJ2-1	.	CASSLTGTPMYNEQFF
16	.	TRBV19	TRBJ2-1	TRBD2	CASRVSSGSIWNEQFF
12	.	TRBV4-1	TRBJ2-3	.	CASSQDTDTQYF
12	.	TRBV29-1	TRBJ1-2	.	CSVEGRDYGYTF
11	.	TRBV11-2	TRBJ2-1	.	CASSLRFEQFF
14	.	TRBV11-3	TRBJ1-3	.	CASSYGDSGNTIYF
15	.	TRBV6-1	TRBJ2-3	.	CASSEGFGQTDTQYF
14	.	TRBV7-3	TRBJ2-5	.	CASSRDPGTETQYF